This T cell receptor beta chain is drawn from a study of OX40 agonist ivuxolimab in advanced cancers. The overall study: At doses from 0.01 to 10 mg/kg, patients were given intravenous ivuxolimab every 2 weeks.

Data came from immunoSEQ multiplex PCR; TCRdb stores just in-frame clones and leaves some out. This sample yields 60,000 to 70,000 clones, of which roughly 82% are seen a single time; 5.5% belongs to the top ten. As concerns this clone: Its matching antigen is unknown.

Whole-study results and caveats: On average, a greater number of expanded clones characterised CD8+ T cells relative to CD4+.

V was pared by 5 bases and J by 8 bases, with 4 bases between. The V gene's germline CDR1 is MNHEY and CDR2 SVGAGI. The CDR3 spans 11 residues. The sequencing here drew on CD4+ or CD8+ T cells sorted from blood, taken in a trial of the OX40 agonist ivuxolimab. This clonotype was obtained from an adult with an advanced solid tumor such as melanoma, head and neck, liver or kidney cancer. The chain employs TRBV6-5 and TRBJ1-6; D not certain. This CDR3 reads CASSQYSPLHF. The CDR3 DNA sequence: TGTGCCAGCAGTCAGTATTCACCCCTCCACTTT.